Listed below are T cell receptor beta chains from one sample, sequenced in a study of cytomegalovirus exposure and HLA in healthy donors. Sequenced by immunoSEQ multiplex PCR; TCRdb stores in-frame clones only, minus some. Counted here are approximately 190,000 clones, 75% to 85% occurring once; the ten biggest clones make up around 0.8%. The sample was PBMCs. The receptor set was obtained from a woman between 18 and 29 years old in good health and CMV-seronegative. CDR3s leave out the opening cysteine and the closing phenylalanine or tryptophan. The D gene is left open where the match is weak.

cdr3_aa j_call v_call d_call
ASSDVGSGIYEQY TRBJ2-7 TRBV6-1 TRBD2
ASSARGRETQY TRBJ2-5 TRBV2 TRBD1
ASSLGGLAVTGELF TRBJ2-2 TRBV5-1 TRBD2
ASGGGLTGANVLT TRBJ2-6 TRBV28 TRBD2
ASSAEPEDSPLH TRBJ1-6 TRBV5-1 NA
ASSPPFRNTGELF TRBJ2-2 TRBV28 NA
ASSRGQLNEKLF TRBJ1-4 TRBV7-8 TRBD1
ASSFSPSSGNTIY TRBJ1-3 TRBV5-5 NA
AWSVERYEQY TRBJ2-7 TRBV30 NA
ASQGDRYGGYT TRBJ1-2 TRBV28 TRBD1
AWTRRSTDTQY TRBJ2-3 TRBV30 NA
ASSLDSGGAFFTEAF TRBJ1-1 TRBV5-8 TRBD1
ASSLNLIGQGSGELF TRBJ2-2 TRBV11-2 TRBD1
ASSLVGDNSYEQY TRBJ2-7 TRBV2 NA
ASSGLAGNSGANVLT TRBJ2-6 TRBV7-6 TRBD2
ASSYHLVHNEQF TRBJ2-1 TRBV6-5 NA
ASSWEKVYEQY TRBJ2-7 TRBV7-9 NA
ATTSGDRDQETQY TRBJ2-5 TRBV19 TRBD1
ASSGGTSGKRYEQY TRBJ2-7 TRBV28 TRBD2
ASSWDSYEQY TRBJ2-7 TRBV6-6 TRBD1
ASSLIRQGSYNEKLF TRBJ1-4 TRBV28 TRBD1
SVEDRVSSGNTIY TRBJ1-3 TRBV29-1 NA
ASSLRRGGNYGYT TRBJ1-2 TRBV27 NA
ASSFPPEQF TRBJ2-1 TRBV27 NA
ASSERSERAF TRBJ1-1 TRBV7-9 NA
ASSERGRDLTGELF TRBJ2-2 TRBV6-1 NA
AISGGLAGKNEQF TRBJ2-1 TRBV10-3 TRBD2
ASSLAGALGEQF TRBJ2-1 TRBV13 TRBD2
ASSSYDRGIAF TRBJ1-1 TRBV25-1 TRBD1
ASSPFGLAGGLADTQY TRBJ2-3 TRBV27 TRBD2
ASSIGSGLYGYT TRBJ1-2 TRBV19 NA
ASSIGGDYGYT TRBJ1-2 TRBV5-6 TRBD1
ASSLFGDRGFGYT TRBJ1-2 TRBV27 TRBD1
ASSPGTNTQY TRBJ2-3 TRBV11-3 NA
ASSYRGRRLGEQY TRBJ2-7 TRBV6-5 TRBD2
ASSLRSLTGAYNSPLH TRBJ1-6 TRBV5-1 NA
ASSWDRNTGELF TRBJ2-2 TRBV2 TRBD1
ANPPPDWGFYGYT TRBJ1-2 TRBV6-1 NA